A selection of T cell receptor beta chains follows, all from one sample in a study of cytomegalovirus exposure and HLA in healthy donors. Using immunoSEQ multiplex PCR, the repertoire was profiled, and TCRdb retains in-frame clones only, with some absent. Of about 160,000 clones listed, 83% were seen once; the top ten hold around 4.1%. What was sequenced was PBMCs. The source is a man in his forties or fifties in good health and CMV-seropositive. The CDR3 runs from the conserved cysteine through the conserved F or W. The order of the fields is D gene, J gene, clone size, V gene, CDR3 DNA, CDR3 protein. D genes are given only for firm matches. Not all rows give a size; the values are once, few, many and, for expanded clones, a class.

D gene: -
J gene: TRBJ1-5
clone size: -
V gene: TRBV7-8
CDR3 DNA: TGTGCCAGCAGCTTAATGGACAGCGTTCGGGGCAATCAGCCCCAGCATTTT
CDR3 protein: CASSLMDSVRGNQPQHF

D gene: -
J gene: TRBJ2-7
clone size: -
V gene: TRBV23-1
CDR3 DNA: TGCGCCAGCAGTCGGAATCGACAGAGGCTAATCTACGAGCAGTACTTC
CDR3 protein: CASSRNRQRLIYEQYF

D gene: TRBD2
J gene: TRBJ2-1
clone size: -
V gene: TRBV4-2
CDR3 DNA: TGTGCCAGCAGCCCCGGACTAGCGGGATACAATGAGCAGTTCTTC
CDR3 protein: CASSPGLAGYNEQFF

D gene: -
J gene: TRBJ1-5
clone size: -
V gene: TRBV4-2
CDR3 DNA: TGTGCCAGCGGGGCCCTTAGCAATCAGCCCCAGCATTTT
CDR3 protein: CASGALSNQPQHF

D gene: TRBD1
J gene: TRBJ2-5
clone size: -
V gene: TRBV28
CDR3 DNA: TGTGCCAGCAGGGAACAGGGGATAGAGACCCAGTACTTC
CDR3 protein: CASREQGIETQYF

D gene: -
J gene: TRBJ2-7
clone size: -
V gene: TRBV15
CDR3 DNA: TGTGCCACCAGCAGAGGTTTACGACGGGTCGAGCAGTACTTC
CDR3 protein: CATSRGLRRVEQYF

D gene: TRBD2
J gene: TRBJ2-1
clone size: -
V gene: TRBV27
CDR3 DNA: TGTGCCAGCAGCCCTGGACTAGTCTACAATGAGCAGTTCTTC
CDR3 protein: CASSPGLVYNEQFF

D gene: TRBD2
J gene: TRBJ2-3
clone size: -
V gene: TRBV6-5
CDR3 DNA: TGTGCCAGCTTTTCGGGGGGGCCCGATACGCAGTATTTT
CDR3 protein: CASFSGGPDTQYF

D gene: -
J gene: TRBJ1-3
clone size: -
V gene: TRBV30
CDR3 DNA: TGTGCCTGGAGTGTTGTATCTGGAAACACCATATATTTT
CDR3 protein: CAWSVVSGNTIYF

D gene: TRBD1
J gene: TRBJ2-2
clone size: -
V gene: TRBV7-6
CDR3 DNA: TGTGCCAGCAGCTTAGTAGACAGGGACGGCACCGGGGAGCTGTTTTTT
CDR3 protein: CASSLVDRDGTGELFF

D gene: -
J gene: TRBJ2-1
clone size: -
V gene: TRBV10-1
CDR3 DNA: TGCGCCAGCAGTGGGGAGACTAGTCGGGTCGGTGAGCAGTTCTTC
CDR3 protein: CASSGETSRVGEQFF

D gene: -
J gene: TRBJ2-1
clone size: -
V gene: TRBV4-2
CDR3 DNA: TGTGCCAGCAGCCAAGTTATCCATGAGCAGTTCTTC
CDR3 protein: CASSQVIHEQFF

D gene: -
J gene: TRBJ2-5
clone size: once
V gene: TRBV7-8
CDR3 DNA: TGTGCCAGCAGCGGCCTGATCCTCCAAGAGACCCAGTACTTC
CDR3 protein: CASSGLILQETQYF

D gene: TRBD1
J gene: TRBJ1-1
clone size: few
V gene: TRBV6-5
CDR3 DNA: TGTGCCAGCAGCTCACGGGACAGGAGCACTGAAGCTTTCTTT
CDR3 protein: CASSSRDRSTEAFF

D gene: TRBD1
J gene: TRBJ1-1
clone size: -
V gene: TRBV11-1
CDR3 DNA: TGTGCCAGCAGCTTAGAGACAGGGCAATCTGAAGCTTTCTTT
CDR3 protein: CASSLETGQSEAFF

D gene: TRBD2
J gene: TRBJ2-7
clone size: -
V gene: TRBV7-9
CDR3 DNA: TGTTCCAGCAGCTTAGGCTTTAGCGGGGCTACCTCCTCCTACGAGCAGTACTTC
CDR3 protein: CSSSLGFSGATSSYEQYF

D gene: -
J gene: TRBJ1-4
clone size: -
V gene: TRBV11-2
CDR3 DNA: TGTGCCAGCAGCCCTCTGGGCGGGGTTAATGAAAAACTGTTTTTT
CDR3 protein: CASSPLGGVNEKLFF

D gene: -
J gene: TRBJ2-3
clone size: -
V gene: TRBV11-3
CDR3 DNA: TGTGCCAGCAGCTTAAGTAGGGGGACAGATACGCAGTATTTT
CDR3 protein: CASSLSRGTDTQYF

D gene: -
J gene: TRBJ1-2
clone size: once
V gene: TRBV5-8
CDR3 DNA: TGTGCCAGCAGCAATCAGGGGTTTAACTATGGCTACACCTTC
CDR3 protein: CASSNQGFNYGYTF

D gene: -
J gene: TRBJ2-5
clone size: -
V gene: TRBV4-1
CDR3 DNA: TGCGCCAGCAGCCTGGGACAACCATCAGAGACCCAGTACTTC
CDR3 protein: CASSLGQPSETQYF

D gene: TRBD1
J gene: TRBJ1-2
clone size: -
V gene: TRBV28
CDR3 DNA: TGTGCCAGCAGTGCGCCGCTAGGGACAGATAACTATGGCTACACCTTC
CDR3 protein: CASSAPLGTDNYGYTF

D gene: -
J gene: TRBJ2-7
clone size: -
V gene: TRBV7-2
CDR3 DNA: TGTGCCAGCAGCCTCACCCGGGACACCTACGAGCAGTACTTC
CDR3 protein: CASSLTRDTYEQYF

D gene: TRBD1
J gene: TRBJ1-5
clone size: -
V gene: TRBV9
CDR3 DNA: TGTGCCAGCAGCCCCGGGACAGGGCTCAATCAGCCCCAGCATTTT
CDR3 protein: CASSPGTGLNQPQHF

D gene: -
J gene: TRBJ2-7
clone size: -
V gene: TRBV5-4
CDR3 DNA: TGTGCCAGCAGCCCACGTCAGGACAACTACGAGCAGTACTTC
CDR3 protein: CASSPRQDNYEQYF

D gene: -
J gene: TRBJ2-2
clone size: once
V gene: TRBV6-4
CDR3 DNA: TGTGCCAGCAGTGACCTCAACACCGGGGAGCTGTTTTTT
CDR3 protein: CASSDLNTGELFF

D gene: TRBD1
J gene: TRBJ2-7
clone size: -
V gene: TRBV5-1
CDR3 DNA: TGCGCCAGCAGCTTTGGGACAGGGGTTTTCTACGAGCAGTACTTC
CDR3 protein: CASSFGTGVFYEQYF

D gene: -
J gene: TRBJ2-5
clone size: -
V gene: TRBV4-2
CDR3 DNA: TGTGCCAGCAGCCAGGACAGTCAAGAGACCCAGTACTTC
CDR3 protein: CASSQDSQETQYF

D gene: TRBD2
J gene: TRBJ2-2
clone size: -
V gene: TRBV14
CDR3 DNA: TGTGCCAGCAGGGGGACTAGCGGGATGTCCGGGGAGCTGTTTTTT
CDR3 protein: CASRGTSGMSGELFF

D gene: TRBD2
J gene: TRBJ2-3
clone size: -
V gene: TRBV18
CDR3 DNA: TGTGCCAGCTCGTCCCCTAGCGGGAGCACAGATACGCAGTATTTT
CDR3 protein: CASSSPSGSTDTQYF

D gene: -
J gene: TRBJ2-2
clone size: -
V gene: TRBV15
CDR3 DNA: TGTGCCACCAGCAGAGATCTGGGGGCCACCGGGGAGCTGTTTTTT
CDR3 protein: CATSRDLGATGELFF

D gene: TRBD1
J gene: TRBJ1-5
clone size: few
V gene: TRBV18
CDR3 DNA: TGTGCCAGCTCACCAGGACAGGGGGAACAGCCCCAGCATTTT
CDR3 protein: CASSPGQGEQPQHF

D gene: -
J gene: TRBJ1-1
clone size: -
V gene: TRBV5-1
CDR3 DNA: TGTGCCAGCAGCTTGTTAGAGGACACTGAAGCTTTCTTT
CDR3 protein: CASSLLEDTEAFF

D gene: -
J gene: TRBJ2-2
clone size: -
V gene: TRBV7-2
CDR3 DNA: TGTGCCAGCAGCTCCAGAGGGGGGGGAGTGGAGCTGTTTTTT
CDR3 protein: CASSSRGGGVELFF

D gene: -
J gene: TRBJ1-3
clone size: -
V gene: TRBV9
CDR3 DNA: TGTGCCAGCAGCGTATTGGGCAGCTCTGGAAACACCATATATTTT
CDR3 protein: CASSVLGSSGNTIYF

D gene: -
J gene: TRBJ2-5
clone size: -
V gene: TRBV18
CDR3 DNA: TGTGCCAGCTCACCAACTAGCCGTGAGACGGCCCAGTACTTC
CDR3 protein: CASSPTSRETAQYF

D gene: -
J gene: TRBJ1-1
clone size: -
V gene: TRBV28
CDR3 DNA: TGTGCCAGCAGCCCCCAAATTCTTAGTGCAGGAGGAGTCACTGAAGCTTTCTTT
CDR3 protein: CASSPQILSAGGVTEAFF

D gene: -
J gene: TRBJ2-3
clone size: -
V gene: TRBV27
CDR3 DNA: TGTGCCAGCAGTTTAGGGGCGCTGGCGACAGATACGCAGTATTTT
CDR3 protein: CASSLGALATDTQYF

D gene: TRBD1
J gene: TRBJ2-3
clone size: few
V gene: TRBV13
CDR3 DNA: TGTGCCAGCAGCTCTCGACAGGGGATGGGCACAGATACGCAGTATTTT
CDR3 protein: CASSSRQGMGTDTQYF